This T cell receptor (beta chain) was sequenced during a study of shared clonotypes between healthy human individuals. Naive CD45RA+ and memory CD45RA-negative subsets were split from CD4+ cells. V was trimmed by 1 base and J by 8 bases, leaving 8 bases between them. The CDR3 consists of 13 residues. CDR1 KGHSH and CDR2 LQKENI come from the germline V gene. This clone appeared a few times. Other DNA sequences from this sample encode an identical CDR3 as well. Libraries were prepared by immunoSEQ multiplex PCR; TCRdb keeps only in-frame clonotypes and omits some of them. The data hold about 2.4 million clones, with over 85% observed a single time.

The specimen sequenced was naive CD4+ T cells from PBMCs. As for subset: CD45RA+ positively selected. The sequence was obtained from a man aged 18 to 29 in good health. Some clones in this sample may be carry-over from other donors' samples. The V gene is TRBV18, the J gene TRBJ1-4; the D is unclear. In DNA form, the CDR3 reads TGTGCCAGCTCACCACGCGAGGAGGAAAAACTGTTTTTT. Encoded protein: CASSPREEEKLFF.